The 15 T cell receptor beta chains reported below all come from one sample, sequenced in a study of CXCR3-negative and CXCR3-positive naive CD8 T cells. UMI-labeled TRB cDNA libraries were prepared by 5' RACE. TCRdb re-analyzed the 5' RACE reads; it lists each CDR3 protein once, without DNA. There are approximately 52,000 distinct CDR3 sequences in the sample, with 20% to 25% held by the top ten. Sequenced input: memory CD8+ T cells from blood. Receptors were obtained from a human donor in good health. Some clones in this sample may be carry-over from other donors' samples.

This sequence joins TRBV9 and TRBJ2-1; TCRdb names TRBD1, which stays unverified in the absence of DNA. From germline, CDR1 is SGDLS and CDR2 YYNGEE. CDR3 size: 15 residues. The CDR3 sequence is CASSARWGPYNEQFF. Full variable domain (rest looked up from reference TRBV9 and TRBJ2-1): DSGVTQTPKHLITATGQRVTLRCSPRSGDLSVYWYQQSLDQGLQFLIQYYNGEERAKGNILERFSAQQFPDLHSELNLSSLELGDSALYFCASSARWGPYNEQFFGPGTRLTVL.

The gene calls are TRBV6-2 or TRBV6-3 and TRBJ2-3; absent DNA, TCRdb's TRBD2 call cannot be checked. The CDR3 consists of 15 residues. Per germline, CDR1 MNHEY and CDR2 SVGEGT. The CDR3 sequence: CASSLYRDSLDTQYF.

The rearrangement links TRBV19 to TRBJ2-7. From germline, CDR1 is LNHDA and CDR2 SQIVND (reference sequence). The CDR3 has 15 residues. The CDR3 sequence: CATSFAHSSSYEQYF.

V is TRBV20-1 and J is TRBJ2-1; TCRdb reports TRBD2, a call that lacks DNA to check it against. CDR1 and CDR2 (germline): DFQATT, SNEGSKA (reference sequence). This CDR3 contains 17 residues. This CDR3 is CSAREGLGRGGEYEQFF.

The chain has TRBV7-2 and TRBJ1-2. CDR1 SGHTA and CDR2 FQGNSA come from the germline V gene. The CDR3 runs to 13 residues. This CDR3 is CASSLRATYKSLF.

V and J are TRBV29-1 and TRBJ2-1; the D call from TCRdb, TRBD2, cannot be confirmed without DNA. CDR3 length: 14 amino acids. Per the germline V gene, CDR1 is SQVTM and CDR2 is ANQGSEA. CDR3 region: CSVDGGGADNEQFF.

This chain connects TRBV21-1 to TRBJ2-2; TCRdb calls TRBD1, which cannot be checked without DNA. TRBV21-1 is classified as a pseudogene. CDR3 size: 20 residues. The CDR3 here is CASIPQIRLRQKSNTGELFF.

The chain couples TRBV5-1 to TRBJ2-7. The CDR3 length is 15 residues. Germline values: CDR1 SGHRS, CDR2 YFSETQ. The chain's CDR3 is CASSLTGFGSYEQYF. Variable domain in full (rest from reference TRBV5-1 and TRBJ2-7): KAGVTQTPRYLIKTRGQQVTLSCSPISGHRSVSWYQQTPGQGLQFLFEYFSETQRNKGNFPGRFSGRQFSNSRSEMNVSTLELGDSALYLCASSLTGFGSYEQYFGPGTRLTVT.

The rearrangement joins TRBV20-1 to TRBJ2-1; TCRdb reports TRBD1, a call that lacks DNA to check it against. Germline values: CDR1 DFQATT, CDR2 SNEGSKA (reference sequence). The CDR3 consists of 18 residues. The CDR3 here is CSARDRGTGGPEYNEQFF.

The V and J genes are TRBV6-5 and TRBJ1-1. The CDR3 extends over 13 amino acids. The germline CDR1 and CDR2 sequences are MNHEY and SVGAGI. This CDR3 is CASSYNPDTEAFF.

The V call is TRBV7-3, the J call TRBJ2-1; TCRdb reports TRBD2, a call that lacks DNA to check it against. Per germline, CDR1 SGHTA and CDR2 FQGTGA. The CDR3 is 19 residues long. CDR3 in amino acids: CASSYSGGPYKSSYNEQFF.

The rearrangement joins TRBV7-9 to TRBJ2-4; no DNA is available, so the TRBD2 call from TCRdb remains unchecked. The V gene's germline CDR1 is SEHNR and CDR2 FQNEAQ (reference sequence). The CDR3 sequence is 19 residues long. The CDR3 region is CASSLAGGTSGDWENIQYF.

This sequence joins TRBV29-1 and TRBJ1-5. This CDR3 has 13 amino acids. Germline CDR1 SQVTM, CDR2 ANQGSEA. The CDR3 loop reads CSAGGGVGQPQHF.

The gene calls are TRBV5-1 and TRBJ2-1; as DNA is missing, the TRBD1 call by TCRdb cannot be tested. Germline-derived CDR1 and CDR2 are SGHRS and YFSETQ. The CDR3 consists of 17 residues. The CDR3 is CASSSKVGGQGRNEQFF.

This chain connects TRBV29-1 to TRBJ2-2. CDR1 and CDR2 (germline): SQVTM, ANQGSEA. CDR3 size: 13 residues. CDR3 residues: CSVEVRDTGELFF.